This TCR beta chain was observed in a study of T cells in Graves' hyperthyroidism and ophthalmopathy. Overall study results and limits: Within blood appeared most thyroid clonotypes that had expanded above 0.001.

The source material, RNA transcripts, was used to amplify TCR beta CDR3 regions. HTBI primers drove first-round RT-PCR of the TCR CDR3. TCRdb passed the multiplex PCR reads through MiXCR, listing each CDR3 protein once. This sample carries over 400,000 distinct CDR3 sequences, less than 25% of them seen once, and the ten largest clones take 45% to 50%. Duration under 3 months, a NOSPECS grade of at least 4, and a Clinical Activity Score of at least 3 characterized the ophthalmopathy patients. The CDR3 is 14 residues long. Looked up from germline, CDR1 is SQVTM and CDR2 is ANQGSEA. Note on this clonotype: Its cognate antigen is unknown. The junction and the germline gene differ at one end; a read error may be behind it.

This receptor was obtained from a woman in her sixties or seventies with Graves' ophthalmopathy. What was sequenced was blood. The chain carries TRBV29-1 and TRBJ2-1; TRBD1 might be the D (5 bases). The CDR3 sequence is CSVEDPTAYDEQFF. The CDR3 nucleotides are TGCAGCGTTGAAGATCCGACAGCCTACGATGAGCAGTTCTTC.